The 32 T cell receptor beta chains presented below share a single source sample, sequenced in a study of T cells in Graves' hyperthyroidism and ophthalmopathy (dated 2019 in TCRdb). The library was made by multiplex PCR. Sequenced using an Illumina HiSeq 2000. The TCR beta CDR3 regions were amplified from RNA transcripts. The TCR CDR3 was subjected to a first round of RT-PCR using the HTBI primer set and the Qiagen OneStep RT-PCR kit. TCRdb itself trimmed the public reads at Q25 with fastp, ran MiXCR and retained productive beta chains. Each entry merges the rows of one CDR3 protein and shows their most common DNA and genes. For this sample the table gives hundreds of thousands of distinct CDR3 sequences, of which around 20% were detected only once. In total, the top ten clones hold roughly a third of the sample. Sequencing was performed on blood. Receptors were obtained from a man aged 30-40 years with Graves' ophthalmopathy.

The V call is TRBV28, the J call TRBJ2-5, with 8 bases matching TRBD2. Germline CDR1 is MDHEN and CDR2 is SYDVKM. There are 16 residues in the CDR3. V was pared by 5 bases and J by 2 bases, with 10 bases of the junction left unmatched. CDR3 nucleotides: TGTGCCAGCAGTACCCACGGACTAGCAGGTCAAGAGACCCAGTACTTC. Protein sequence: CASSTHGLAGQETQYF.

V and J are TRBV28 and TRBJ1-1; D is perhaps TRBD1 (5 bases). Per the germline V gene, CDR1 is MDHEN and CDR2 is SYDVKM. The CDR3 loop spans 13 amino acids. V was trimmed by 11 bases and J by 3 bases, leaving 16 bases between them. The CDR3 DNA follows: TGTGCCGGCCATAGGACACTACACACTGAAGCTTTCTTT. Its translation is CAGHRTLHTEAFF.

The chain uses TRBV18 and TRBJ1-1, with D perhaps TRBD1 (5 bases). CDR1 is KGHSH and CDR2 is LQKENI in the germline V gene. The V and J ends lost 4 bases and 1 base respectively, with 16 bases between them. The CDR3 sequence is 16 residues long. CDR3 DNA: TGTGCCAGCTCACGGGCGTGGCACAGGCCGAACACTGAAGCTTTCTTT. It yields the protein CASSRAWHRPNTEAFF. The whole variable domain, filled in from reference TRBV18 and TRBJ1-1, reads NAGVMQNPRHLVRRRGQEARLRCSPMKGHSHVYWYRQLPEEGLKFMVYLQKENIIDESGMPKERFSAEFPKEGPSILRIQQVVRGDSAAYFCASSRAWHRPNTEAFFGQGTRLTVV.

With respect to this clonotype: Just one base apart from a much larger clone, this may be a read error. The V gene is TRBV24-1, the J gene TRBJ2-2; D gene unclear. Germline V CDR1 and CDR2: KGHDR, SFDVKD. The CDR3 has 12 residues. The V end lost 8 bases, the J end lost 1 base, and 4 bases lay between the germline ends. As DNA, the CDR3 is TGTGCCACCACAGGGAACACCGGGGAGCTGTTTTTT. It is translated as CATTGNTGELFF.

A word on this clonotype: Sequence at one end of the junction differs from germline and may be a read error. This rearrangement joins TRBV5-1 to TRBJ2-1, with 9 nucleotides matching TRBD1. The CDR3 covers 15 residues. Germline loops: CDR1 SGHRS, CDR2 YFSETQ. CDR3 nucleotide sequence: TGTGCCAGCAGCTTAAGGACAGGGGAAGTAAATGAGCAGTTCTTC. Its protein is CASSLRTGEVNEQFF.

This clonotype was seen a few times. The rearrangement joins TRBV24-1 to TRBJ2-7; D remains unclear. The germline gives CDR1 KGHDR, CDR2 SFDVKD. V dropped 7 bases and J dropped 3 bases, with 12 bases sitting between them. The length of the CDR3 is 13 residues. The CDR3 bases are TGTGCCACCAGCCCTCGAGATAACTACGAGCAGTACTTC. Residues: CATSPRDNYEQYF.

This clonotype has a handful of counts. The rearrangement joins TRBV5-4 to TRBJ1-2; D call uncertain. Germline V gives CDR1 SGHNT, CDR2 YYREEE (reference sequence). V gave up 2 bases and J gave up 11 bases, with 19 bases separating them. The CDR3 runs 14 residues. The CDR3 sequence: CASSLSGTLMGYTF. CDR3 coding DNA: TGTGCCAGCAGCTTATCGGGCACCCTTATGGGGTACACCTTC.

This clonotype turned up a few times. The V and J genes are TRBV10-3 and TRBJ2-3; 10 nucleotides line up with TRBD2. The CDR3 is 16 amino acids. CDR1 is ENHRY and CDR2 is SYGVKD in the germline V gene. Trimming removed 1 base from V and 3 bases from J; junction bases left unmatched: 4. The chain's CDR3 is CAISELAGGETDTQYF. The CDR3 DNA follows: TGTGCCATCAGTGAGTTAGCGGGAGGTGAGACAGATACGCAGTATTTT.

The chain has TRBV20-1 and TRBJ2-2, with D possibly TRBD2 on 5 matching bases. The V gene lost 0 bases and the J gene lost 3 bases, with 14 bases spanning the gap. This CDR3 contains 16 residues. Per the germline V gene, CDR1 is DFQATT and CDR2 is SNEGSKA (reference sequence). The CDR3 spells CSARDLKERDTGELFF. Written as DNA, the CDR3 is TGCAGTGCTAGAGATCTCAAGGAGAGGGACACCGGGGAGCTGTTTTTT.

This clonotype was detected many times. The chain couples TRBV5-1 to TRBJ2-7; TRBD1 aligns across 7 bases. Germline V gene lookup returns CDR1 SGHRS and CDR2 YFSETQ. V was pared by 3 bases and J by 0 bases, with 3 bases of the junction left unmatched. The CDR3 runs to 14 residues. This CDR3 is CASSWDSSSYEQYF. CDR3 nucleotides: TGCGCCAGCAGCTGGGACAGCTCCTCCTACGAGCAGTACTTC.

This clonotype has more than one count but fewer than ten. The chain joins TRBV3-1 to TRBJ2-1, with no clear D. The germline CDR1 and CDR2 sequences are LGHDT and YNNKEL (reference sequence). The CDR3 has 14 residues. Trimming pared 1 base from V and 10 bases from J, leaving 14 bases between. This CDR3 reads CASSQGTLASEQFF. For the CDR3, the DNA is TGTGCCAGCAGCCAAGGAACCCTCGCATCGGAGCAGTTCTTC.

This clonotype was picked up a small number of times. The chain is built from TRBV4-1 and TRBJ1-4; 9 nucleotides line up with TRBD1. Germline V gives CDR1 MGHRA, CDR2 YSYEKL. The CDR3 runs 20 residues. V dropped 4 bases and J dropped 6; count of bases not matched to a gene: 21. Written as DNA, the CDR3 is TGCGCCAGCAGCCCGTACTCCAGACAGGGGGTTCAGGCAAGGGATGAAAAACTGTTTTTT. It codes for CASSPYSRQGVQARDEKLFF.

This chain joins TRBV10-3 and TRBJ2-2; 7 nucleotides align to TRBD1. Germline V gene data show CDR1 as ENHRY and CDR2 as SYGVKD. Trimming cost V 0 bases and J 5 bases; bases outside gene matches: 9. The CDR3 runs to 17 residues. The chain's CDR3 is CAISESLTGERTGELFF. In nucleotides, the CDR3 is TGTGCCATCAGTGAGTCCCTCACAGGGGAGAGGACCGGGGAGCTGTTTTTT.

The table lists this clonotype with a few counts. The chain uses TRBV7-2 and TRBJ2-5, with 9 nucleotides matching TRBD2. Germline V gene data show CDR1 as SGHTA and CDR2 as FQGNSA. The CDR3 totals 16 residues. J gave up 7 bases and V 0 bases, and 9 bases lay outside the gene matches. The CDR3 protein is CASSLAGREGRGTQYF. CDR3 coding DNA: TGTGCCAGCAGCTTAGCTGGGCGGGAGGGCCGCGGGACCCAGTACTTC.

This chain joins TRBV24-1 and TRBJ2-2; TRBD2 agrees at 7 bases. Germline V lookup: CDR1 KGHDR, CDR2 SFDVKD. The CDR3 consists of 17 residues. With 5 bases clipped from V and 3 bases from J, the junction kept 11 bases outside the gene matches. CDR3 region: CATSGTDRAGDTGELFF. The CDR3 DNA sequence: TGTGCCACCAGTGGGACCGACCGGGCGGGGGACACCGGGGAGCTGTTTTTT.

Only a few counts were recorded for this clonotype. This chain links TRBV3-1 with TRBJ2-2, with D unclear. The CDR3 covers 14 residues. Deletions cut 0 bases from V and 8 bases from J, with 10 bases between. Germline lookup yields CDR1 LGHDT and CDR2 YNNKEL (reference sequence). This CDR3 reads CASSQDASVGELFF. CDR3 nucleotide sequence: TGTGCCAGCAGCCAAGACGCCTCGGTGGGGGAGCTGTTTTTT.

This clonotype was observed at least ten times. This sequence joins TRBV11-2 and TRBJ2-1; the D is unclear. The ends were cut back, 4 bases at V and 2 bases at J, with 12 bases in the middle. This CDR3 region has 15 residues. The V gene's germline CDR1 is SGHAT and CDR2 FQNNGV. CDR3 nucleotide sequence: TGTGCCAGCAGCTGGAGTGTAGAGGCCTACAATGAGCAGTTCTTC. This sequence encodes CASSWSVEAYNEQFF.

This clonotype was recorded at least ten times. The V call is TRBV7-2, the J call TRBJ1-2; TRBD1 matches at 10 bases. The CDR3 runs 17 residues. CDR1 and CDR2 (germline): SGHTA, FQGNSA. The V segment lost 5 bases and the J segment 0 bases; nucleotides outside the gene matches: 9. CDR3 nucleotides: TGTGCCAGCAGCGTCACCGGGACAGGGGCTTCTAACTATGGCTACACCTTC. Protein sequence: CASSVTGTGASNYGYTF.

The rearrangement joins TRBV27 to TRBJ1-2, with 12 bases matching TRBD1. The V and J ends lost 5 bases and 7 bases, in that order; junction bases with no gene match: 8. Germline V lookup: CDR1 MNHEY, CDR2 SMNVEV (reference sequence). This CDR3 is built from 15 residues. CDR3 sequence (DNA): TGTGCCAGCAGTCGATCCGGGACAGGGGGCCTTGGCTACACCTTC. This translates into CASSRSGTGGLGYTF.

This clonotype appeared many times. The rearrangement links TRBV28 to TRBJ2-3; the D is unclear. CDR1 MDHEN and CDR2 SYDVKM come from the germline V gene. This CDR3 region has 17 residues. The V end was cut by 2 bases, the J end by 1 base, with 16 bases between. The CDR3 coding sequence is TGTGCCAGCAGTTTAAATACTATCCCCCCCCGCACAGATACGCAGTATTTT. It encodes CASSLNTIPPRTDTQYF.

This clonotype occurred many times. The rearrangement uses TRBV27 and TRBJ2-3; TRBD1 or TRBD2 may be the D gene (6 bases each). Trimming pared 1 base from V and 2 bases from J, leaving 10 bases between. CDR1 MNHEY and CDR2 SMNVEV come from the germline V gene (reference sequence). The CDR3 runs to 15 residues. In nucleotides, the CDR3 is TGTGCCAGCAGTTTATGGGGGGCGCCCACAGATACGCAGTATTTT. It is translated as CASSLWGAPTDTQYF.

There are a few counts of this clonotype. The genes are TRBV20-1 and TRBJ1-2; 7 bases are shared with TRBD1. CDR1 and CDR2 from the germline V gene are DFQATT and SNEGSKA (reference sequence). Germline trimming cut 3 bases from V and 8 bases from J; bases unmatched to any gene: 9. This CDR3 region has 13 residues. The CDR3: CSARQTGNRGYTF. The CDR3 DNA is TGCAGTGCTAGGCAGACAGGGAATCGAGGCTACACCTTC.

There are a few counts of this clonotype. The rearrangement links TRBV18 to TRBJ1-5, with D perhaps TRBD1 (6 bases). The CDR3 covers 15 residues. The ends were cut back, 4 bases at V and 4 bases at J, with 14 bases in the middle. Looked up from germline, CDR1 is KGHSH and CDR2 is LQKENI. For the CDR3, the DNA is TGTGCCAGCTCACTAACGGCAGGGGTAAATCAGCCCCAGCATTTT. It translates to CASSLTAGVNQPQHF.

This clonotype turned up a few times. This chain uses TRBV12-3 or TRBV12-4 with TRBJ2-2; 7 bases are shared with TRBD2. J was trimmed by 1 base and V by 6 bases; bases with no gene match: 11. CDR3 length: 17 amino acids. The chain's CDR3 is CASSRNETGGNTGELFF. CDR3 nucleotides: TGTGCCAGCAGCAGGAATGAGACGGGAGGGAACACCGGGGAGCTGTTTTTT.

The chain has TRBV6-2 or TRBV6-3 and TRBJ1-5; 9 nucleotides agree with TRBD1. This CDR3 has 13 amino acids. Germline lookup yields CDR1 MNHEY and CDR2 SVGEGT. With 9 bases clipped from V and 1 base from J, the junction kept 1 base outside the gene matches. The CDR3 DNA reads TGTGCCAGTGACAGGGGGAGCAATCAGCCCCAGCATTTT. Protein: CASDRGSNQPQHF.

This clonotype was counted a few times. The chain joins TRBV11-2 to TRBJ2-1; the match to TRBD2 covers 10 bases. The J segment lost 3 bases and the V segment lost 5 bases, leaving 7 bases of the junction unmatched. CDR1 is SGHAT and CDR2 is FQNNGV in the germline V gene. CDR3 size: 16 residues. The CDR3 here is CASSRRLAGLYNEQFF. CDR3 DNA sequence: TGTGCCAGCAGCCGTCGACTAGCGGGCCTCTACAATGAGCAGTTCTTC.

CDR3 region: CASSYLGHQGDPYEQYF. As DNA, the CDR3 is TGTGCCAGCAGCTACCTAGGACACCAAGGGGATCCCTACGAGCAGTACTTC. The chain carries TRBV11-2 and TRBJ2-7, with a weak D call TRBD1 (5 bases). This CDR3 contains 17 residues. With 4 bases removed from V and 2 bases from J, the gap between germline ends came to 21 bases. The germline V gene has CDR1 SGHAT and CDR2 FQNNGV.

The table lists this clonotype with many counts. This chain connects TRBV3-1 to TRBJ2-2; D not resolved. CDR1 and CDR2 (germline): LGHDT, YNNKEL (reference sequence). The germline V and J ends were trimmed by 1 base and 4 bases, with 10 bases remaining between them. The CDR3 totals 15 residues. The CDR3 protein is CASSQVAGGTGELFF. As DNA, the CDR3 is TGTGCCAGCAGCCAAGTGGCAGGCGGCACCGGGGAGCTGTTTTTT.

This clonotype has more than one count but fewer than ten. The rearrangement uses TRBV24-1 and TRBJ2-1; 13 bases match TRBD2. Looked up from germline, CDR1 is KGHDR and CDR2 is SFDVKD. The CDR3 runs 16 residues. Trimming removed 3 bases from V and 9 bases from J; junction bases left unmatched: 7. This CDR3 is CATSDKLAGGPGEQFF. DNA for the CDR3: TGTGCCACCAGTGATAAACTAGCGGGAGGGCCGGGTGAGCAGTTCTTC.

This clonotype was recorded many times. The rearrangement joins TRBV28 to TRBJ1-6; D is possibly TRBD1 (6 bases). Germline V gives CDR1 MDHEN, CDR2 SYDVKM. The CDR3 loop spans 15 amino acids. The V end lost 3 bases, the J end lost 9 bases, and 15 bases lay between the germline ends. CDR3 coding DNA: TGTGCCAGCAGTTTCCCCAGCAGGGGAGGTTCACCCCTCCACTTT. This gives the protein CASSFPSRGGSPLHF.

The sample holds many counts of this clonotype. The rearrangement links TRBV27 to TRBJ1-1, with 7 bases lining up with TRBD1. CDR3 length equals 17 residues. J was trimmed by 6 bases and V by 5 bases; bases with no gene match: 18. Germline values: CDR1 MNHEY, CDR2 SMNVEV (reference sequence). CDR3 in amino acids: CASSPGDSLTIVAEAFF. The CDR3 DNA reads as TGTGCCAGCAGTCCGGGGGACAGCCTAACGATCGTCGCTGAAGCTTTCTTT.

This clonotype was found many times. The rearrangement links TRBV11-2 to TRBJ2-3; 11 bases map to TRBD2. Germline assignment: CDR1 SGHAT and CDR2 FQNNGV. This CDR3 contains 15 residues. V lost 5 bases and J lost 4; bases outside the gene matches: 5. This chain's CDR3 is CASSLLAGDADTQYF. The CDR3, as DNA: TGTGCCAGCAGCCTACTAGCGGGAGACGCAGATACGCAGTATTTT.